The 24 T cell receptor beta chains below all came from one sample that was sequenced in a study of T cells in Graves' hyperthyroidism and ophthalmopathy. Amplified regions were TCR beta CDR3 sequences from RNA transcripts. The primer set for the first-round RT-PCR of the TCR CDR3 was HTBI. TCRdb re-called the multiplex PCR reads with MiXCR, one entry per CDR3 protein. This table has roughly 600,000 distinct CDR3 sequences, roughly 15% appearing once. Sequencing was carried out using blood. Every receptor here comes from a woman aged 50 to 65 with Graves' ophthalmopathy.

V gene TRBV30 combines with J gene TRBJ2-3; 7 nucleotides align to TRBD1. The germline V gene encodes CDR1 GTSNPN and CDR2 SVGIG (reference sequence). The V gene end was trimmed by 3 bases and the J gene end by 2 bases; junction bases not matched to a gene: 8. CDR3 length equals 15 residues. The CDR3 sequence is CAWRPHRGPTDTQYF. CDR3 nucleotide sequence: TGTGCCTGGAGGCCGCACAGGGGCCCCACAGATACGCAGTATTTT.

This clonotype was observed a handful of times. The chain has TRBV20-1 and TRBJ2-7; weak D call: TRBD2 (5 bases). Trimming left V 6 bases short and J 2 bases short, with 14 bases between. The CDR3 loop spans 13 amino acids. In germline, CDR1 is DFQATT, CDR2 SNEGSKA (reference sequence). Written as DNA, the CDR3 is TGCAGTGCGAGGGAGACGGATACCTACGAGCAGTACTTC. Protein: CSARETDTYEQYF.

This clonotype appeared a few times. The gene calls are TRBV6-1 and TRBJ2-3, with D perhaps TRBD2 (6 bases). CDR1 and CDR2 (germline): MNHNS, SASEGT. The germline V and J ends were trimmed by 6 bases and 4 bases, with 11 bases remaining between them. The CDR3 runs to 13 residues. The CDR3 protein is CASRGAGSDTQYF. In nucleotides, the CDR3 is TGTGCCAGCAGGGGCGCGGGGTCAGATACGCAGTATTTT.

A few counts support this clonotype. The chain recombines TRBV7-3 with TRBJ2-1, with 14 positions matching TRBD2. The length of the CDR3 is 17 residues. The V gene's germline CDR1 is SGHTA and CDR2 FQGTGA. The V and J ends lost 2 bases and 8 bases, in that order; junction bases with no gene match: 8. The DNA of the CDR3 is TGTGCCAGCAGCTTAGAGACCGGGACTAGCGGGAGTGATGAGCAGTTCTTC. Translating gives CASSLETGTSGSDEQFF.

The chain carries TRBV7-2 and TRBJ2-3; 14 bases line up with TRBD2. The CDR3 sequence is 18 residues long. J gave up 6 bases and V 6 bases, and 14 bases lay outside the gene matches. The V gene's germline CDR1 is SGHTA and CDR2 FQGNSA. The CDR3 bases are TGTGCCAGCAGTGCACCGGGACTAGCGGGAGTGGGGAGGGATACGCAGTATTTT. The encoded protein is CASSAPGLAGVGRDTQYF.

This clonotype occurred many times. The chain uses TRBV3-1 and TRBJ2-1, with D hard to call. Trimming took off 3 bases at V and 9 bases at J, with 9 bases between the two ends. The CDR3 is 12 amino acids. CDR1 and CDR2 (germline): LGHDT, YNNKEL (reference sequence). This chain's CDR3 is CASSHDLPEQFF. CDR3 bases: TGTGCCAGCAGCCATGACCTACCTGAGCAGTTCTTC.

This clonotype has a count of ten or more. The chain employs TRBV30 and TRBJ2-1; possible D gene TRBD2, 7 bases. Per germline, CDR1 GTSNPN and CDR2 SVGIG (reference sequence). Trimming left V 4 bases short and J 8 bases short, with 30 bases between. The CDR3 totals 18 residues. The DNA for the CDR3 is TGTGCCTGGAAAGGGGGAAGGCGGGGGCAGCTGCGCATCGATGAGCAGTTCTTC. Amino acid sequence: CAWKGGRRGQLRIDEQFF.

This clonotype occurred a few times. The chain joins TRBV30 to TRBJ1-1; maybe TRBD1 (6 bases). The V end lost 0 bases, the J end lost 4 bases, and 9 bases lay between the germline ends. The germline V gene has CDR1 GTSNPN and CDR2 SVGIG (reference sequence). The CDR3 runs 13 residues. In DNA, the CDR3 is TGTGCCTGGAGTGTGATAGGGGGCACTGAAGCTTTCTTT. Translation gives CAWSVIGGTEAFF.

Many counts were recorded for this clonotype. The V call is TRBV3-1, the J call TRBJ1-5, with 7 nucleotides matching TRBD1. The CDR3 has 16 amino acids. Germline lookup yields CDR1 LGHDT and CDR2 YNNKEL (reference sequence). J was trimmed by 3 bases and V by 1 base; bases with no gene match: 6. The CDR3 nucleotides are TGTGCCAGCAGCCAAGGAGGGACAGCGATCAATCAGCCCCAGCATTTT. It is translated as CASSQGGTAINQPQHF.

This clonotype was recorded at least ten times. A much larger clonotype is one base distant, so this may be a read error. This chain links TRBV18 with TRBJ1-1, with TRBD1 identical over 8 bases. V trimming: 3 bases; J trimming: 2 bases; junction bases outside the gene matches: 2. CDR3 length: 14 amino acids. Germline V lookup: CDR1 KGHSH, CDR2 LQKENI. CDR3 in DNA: TGTGCCAGCTCACCGGGACAGGATAACACTGAAGCTTTCTTT. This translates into CASSPGQDNTEAFF. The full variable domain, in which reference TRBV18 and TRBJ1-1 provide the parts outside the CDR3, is NAGVMQNPRHLVRRRGQEARLRCSPMKGHSHVYWYRQLPEEGLKFMVYLQKENIIDESGMPKERFSAEFPKEGPSILRIQQVVRGDSAAYFCASSPGQDNTEAFFGQGTRLTVV.

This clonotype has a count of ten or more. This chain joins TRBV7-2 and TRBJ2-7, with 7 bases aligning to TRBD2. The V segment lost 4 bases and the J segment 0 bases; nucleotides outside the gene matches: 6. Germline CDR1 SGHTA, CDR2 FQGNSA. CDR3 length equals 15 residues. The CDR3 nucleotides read TGTGCCAGCAGCTCTCTCCGGGACTACTCCTACGAGCAGTACTTC. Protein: CASSSLRDYSYEQYF.

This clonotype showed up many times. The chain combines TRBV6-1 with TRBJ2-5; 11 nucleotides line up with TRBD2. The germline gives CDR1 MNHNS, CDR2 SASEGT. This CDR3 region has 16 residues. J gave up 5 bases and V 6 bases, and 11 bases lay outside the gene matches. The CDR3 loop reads CASRRYSGRAGETQYF. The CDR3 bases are TGTGCCAGCAGGCGGTATAGCGGGAGGGCCGGGGAGACCCAGTACTTC.

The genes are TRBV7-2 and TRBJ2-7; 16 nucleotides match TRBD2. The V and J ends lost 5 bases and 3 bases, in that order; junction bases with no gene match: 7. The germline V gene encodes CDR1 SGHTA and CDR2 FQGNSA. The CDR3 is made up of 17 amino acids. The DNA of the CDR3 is TGTGCCAGCAGCGGGGGGACTAGCGGGAGGGCGTTCTACGAGCAGTACTTC. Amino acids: CASSGGTSGRAFYEQYF.

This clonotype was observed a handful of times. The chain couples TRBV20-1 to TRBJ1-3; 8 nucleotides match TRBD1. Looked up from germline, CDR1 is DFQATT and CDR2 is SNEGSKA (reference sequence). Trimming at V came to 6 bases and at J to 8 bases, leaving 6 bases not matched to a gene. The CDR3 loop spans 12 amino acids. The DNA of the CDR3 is TGCAGTGCCAGGACAGGGACATACACCATATATTTT. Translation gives CSARTGTYTIYF.

This CDR3 reads CASNRDRFYGYTF. Written as DNA, the CDR3 is TGTGCCAGTAACCGGGACAGGTTCTATGGCTACACCTTC. The chain employs TRBV19 and TRBJ1-2; 8 bases fit TRBD1. Germline assignment: CDR1 LNHDA and CDR2 SQIVND (reference sequence). V gave up 7 bases and J gave up 4 bases; unmatched junction bases: 5. The CDR3 consists of 13 residues.

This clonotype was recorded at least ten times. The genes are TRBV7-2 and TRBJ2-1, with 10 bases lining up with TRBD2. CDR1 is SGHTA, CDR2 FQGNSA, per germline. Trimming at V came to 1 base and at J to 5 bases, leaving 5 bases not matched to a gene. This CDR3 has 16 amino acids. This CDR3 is CASSLVVAGGHNEQFF. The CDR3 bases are TGTGCCAGCAGCTTAGTGGTAGCGGGAGGCCACAATGAGCAGTTCTTC.

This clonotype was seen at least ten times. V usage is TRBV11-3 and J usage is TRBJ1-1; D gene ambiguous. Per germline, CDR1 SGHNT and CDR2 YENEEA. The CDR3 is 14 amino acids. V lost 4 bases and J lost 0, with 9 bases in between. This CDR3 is CASSSTAMNTEAFF. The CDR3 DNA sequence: TGTGCCAGCAGCTCGACGGCAATGAACACTGAAGCTTTCTTT.

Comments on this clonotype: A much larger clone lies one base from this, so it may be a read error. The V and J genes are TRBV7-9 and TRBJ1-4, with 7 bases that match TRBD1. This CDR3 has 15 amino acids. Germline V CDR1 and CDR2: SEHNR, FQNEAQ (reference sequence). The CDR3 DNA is TGTGCCAGCAGCCCACCAACAGGGGTAAATGAAGAACTGTTTTTT. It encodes CASSPPTGVNEELFF.

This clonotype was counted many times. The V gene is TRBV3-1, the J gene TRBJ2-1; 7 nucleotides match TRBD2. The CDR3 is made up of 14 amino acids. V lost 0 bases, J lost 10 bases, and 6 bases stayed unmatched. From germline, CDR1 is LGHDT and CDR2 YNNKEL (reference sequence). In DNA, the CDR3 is TGTGCCAGCAGCCAAGAGGGCGGGAGTGGGGAGCAGTTCTTC. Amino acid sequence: CASSQEGGSGEQFF.

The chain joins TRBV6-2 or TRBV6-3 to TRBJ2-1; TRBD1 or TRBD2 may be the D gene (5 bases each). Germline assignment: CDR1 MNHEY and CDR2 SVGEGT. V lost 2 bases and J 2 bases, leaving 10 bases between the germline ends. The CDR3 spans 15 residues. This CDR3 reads CASSYRSGPYNEQFF. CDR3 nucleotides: TGTGCCAGCAGTTACCGGTCGGGGCCCTACAATGAGCAGTTCTTC.

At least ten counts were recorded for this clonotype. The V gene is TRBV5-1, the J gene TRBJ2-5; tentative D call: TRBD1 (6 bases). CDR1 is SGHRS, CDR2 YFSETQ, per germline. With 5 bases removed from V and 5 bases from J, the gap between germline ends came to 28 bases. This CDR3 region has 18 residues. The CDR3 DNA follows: TGCGCCAGCAGAAGGGGGAGTTTCGCATCTGTACAATCCGAGACCCAGTACTTC. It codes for CASRRGSFASVQSETQYF.

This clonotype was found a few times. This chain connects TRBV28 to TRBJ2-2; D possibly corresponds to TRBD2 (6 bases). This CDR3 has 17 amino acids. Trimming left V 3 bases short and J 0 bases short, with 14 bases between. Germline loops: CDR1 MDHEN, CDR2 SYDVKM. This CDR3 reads CASSLNPLAPNTGELFF. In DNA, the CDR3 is TGTGCCAGCAGTTTGAACCCGCTAGCGCCGAACACCGGGGAGCTGTTTTTT.

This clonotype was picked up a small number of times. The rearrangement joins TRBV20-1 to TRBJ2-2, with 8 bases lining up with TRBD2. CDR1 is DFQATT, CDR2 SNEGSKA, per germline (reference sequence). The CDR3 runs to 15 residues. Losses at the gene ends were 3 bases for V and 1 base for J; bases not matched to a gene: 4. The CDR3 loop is CSASVAGWNTGELFF. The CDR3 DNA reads TGCAGTGCTAGCGTAGCGGGGTGGAACACCGGGGAGCTGTTTTTT.

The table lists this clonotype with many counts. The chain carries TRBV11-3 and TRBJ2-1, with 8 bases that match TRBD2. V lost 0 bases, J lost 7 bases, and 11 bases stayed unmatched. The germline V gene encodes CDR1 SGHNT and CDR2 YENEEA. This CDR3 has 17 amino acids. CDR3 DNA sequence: TGTGCCAGCAGCTTAGACCTGGGAGCGGGAGATCGTAATGAGCAGTTCTTC. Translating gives CASSLDLGAGDRNEQFF.